This T cell receptor (beta chain) appears in the sequencing data of a study of read filtering for tumor transcriptome and immune sequencing. Study overall: By R-ISS, stages I, II and III held around 8, 15 and 7 patients. Whole-transcriptome libraries were prepared after DNase treatment. Whole-study findings and limits: Correlation between methods rose after single-read clonotypes were removed.

At least ten counts were recorded for this clonotype. The antigen is unknown. The library was built from about 400 ng RNA with molecular barcoded adaptors for alpha/delta and beta/gamma chains. TCRdb reprocessed the reads via MiXCR and lists one record per CDR3 protein. The sample has more than 100,000 distinct CDR3 sequences, 10% to 15% seen once. Trimming removed 4 bases at V and 7 bases at J, with 17 bases between. The germline V gene has CDR1 LGHDT and CDR2 YNNKEL (reference sequence). The CDR3 is made up of 15 amino acids. The sequencing input was a population of CD138-negative cells sorted from bone marrow. The receptor's source is a donor at least 40 years old with multiple myeloma. The J gene is TRBJ2-1, the V gene TRBV3-1; a weak D match, TRBD1 (5 bases). CDR3 nucleotides: TGTGCCAGCAGCCTTAGCCTCTCAAGGGGTAATGAGCAGTTCTTC. Translation: CASSLSLSRGNEQFF.